These 30 T cell receptor beta chains were all obtained from the same sample, sequenced in a study of cytomegalovirus exposure and HLA in healthy donors. Primers included in the PCR were 60 Vbeta and 13 Jbeta primers. Repertoires were generated with immunoSEQ multiplex PCR, while TCRdb's copy carries only in-frame clones and drops some. Found here are about 180,000 clones, about 81% of them singletons; the top ten hold less than 2%. The sample was PBMCs. These receptors all stem from a man aged 35-49 years in good health and CMV-seronegative.

The chain uses TRBV30 and TRBJ2-5; TRBD2 might be the D (6 bases). The length of the CDR3 is 14 residues. The germline V gene has CDR1 GTSNPN and CDR2 SVGIG (reference sequence). V lost 1 base, J lost 5 bases, and 14 bases lay in between. CDR3 DNA: TGTGCCTGGAGTGGCATTGGAGGGTGGGAGACCCAGTACTTC. Protein: CAWSGIGGWETQYF.

The chain links TRBV18 to TRBJ2-7; TRBD1 agrees at 9 bases. CDR1 is KGHSH and CDR2 is LQKENI in the germline V gene. This CDR3 comprises 16 residues. V shed 3 bases, J shed 5 bases, and the junction held 11 bases outside the gene matches. The CDR3 nucleotides are TGTGCCAGCTCACCGACCTCGACAGGGGGTATCAACGAGCAGTACTTC. Its translation: CASSPTSTGGINEQYF. The full variable domain, rest sourced from reference TRBV18 and TRBJ2-7, is NAGVMQNPRHLVRRRGQEARLRCSPMKGHSHVYWYRQLPEEGLKFMVYLQKENIIDESGMPKERFSAEFPKEGPSILRIQQVVRGDSAAYFCASSPTSTGGINEQYFGPGTRLTVT.

V usage is TRBV11-3 and J usage is TRBJ1-2; D call uncertain. Germline V gene lookup returns CDR1 SGHNT and CDR2 YENEEA. V gave up 1 base and J gave up 7 bases, with 7 bases separating them. The CDR3 is 12 amino acids. The CDR3 is CASSLGRGGYTF. In nucleotides, the CDR3 is TGTGCCAGCAGCTTAGGTCGGGGTGGCTACACCTTC.

The rearrangement uses TRBV28 and TRBJ1-1; D not resolved. V lost 2 bases, J lost 4 bases, and 11 bases lay in between. Germline CDR1 reads MDHEN; CDR2 reads SYDVKM. The CDR3 runs 14 residues. CDR3 DNA: TGTGCCAGCAGTTTAAAGGTCAGCGGCACTGAAGCTTTCTTT. Translated, it gives CASSLKVSGTEAFF.

The CDR3 DNA reads as TGTGCCAGCAGCTTGACAGGCGTCACGGGAGCTTTCTTT. It encodes CASSLTGVTGAFF. The V and J genes are TRBV7-2 and TRBJ1-1; tentative D call: TRBD1 (6 bases). With 3 bases removed from V and 10 bases from J, the gap between germline ends came to 15 bases. Germline-derived CDR1 and CDR2 are SGHTA and FQGNSA. This CDR3 is 13 amino acids long.

In its sample, this clone was seen once. V is TRBV6-5 and J is TRBJ2-5, with 7 bases aligning to TRBD2. CDR3 length equals 11 residues. V gave up 9 bases and J gave up 5 bases; unmatched junction bases: 3. Germline V gene lookup returns CDR1 MNHEY and CDR2 SVGAGI. In DNA form, the CDR3 reads TGTGCCAGTCTGCGGGGGGAGACCCAGTACTTC. It encodes CASLRGETQYF.

This clone has only one observation. The CDR3 loop is CASSQTKTGTSAEQYF. The CDR3 region has the DNA TGTGCCAGCAGCCAGACAAAAACAGGAACCTCGGCCGAGCAGTACTTC. The chain joins TRBV16 to TRBJ2-7; TRBD1 might be the D (5 bases). Looked up from germline, CDR1 is KGHSY and CDR2 is FQNENV. Trimming shortened V by 3 bases and J by 6 bases, and 21 bases separated the two germline ends. The CDR3 length is 16 residues.

The chain links TRBV9 to TRBJ1-5; a possible D gene is TRBD1 (5 bases). The CDR3 spans 15 residues. CDR1 SGDLS and CDR2 YYNGEE come from the germline V gene. The V gene lost 0 bases and the J gene lost 2 bases, with 9 bases spanning the gap. CDR3 sequence (DNA): TGTGCCAGCAGCGTAGGAGGGACTGGCAATCAGCCCCAGCATTTT. This sequence encodes CASSVGGTGNQPQHF.

The chain has TRBV30 and TRBJ2-7; 7 positions agree with TRBD2. CDR1 and CDR2 from the germline V gene are GTSNPN and SVGIG (reference sequence). V was pared by 7 bases and J by 3 bases, with 9 bases of the junction left unmatched. This CDR3 spans 13 amino acids. CDR3 bases: TGTGCCTACATAATAGCGGGTGGCTACGAGCAGTACTTC. Encoded protein: CAYIIAGGYEQYF.

The J gene is TRBJ2-5, the V gene TRBV7-2; 7 bases agree with TRBD2. J gave up 9 bases and V 1 base, and 5 bases lay outside the gene matches. CDR3 size: 13 residues. Germline CDR1 SGHTA, CDR2 FQGNSA. CDR3 in DNA: TGTGCCAGCAGCTTAGGGGAGGGCCGGGCCCAGTACTTC. It encodes CASSLGEGRAQYF.

This chain links TRBV5-1 with TRBJ2-5; D is perhaps TRBD1 (5 bases). TRBJ2-7 matches the DNA end more closely, so the J call is doubtful. Germline V gives CDR1 SGHRS, CDR2 YFSETQ. The CDR3 has 14 residues. CDR3 DNA sequence: TGCGCCAGCAGCTTGGGGGGCGACTCCTACGAGCAGTACTTC. It translates to CASSLGGDSYEQYF.

This chain joins TRBV5-1 and TRBJ2-3; 13 bases match TRBD2. This CDR3 is 15 amino acids long. The V segment lost 4 bases and the J segment 6 bases; nucleotides outside the gene matches: 5. Germline CDR1 SGHRS, CDR2 YFSETQ. CDR3 in amino acids: CASSRTSGGSDTQYF. CDR3 nucleotides: TGCGCCAGCAGCCGGACTAGCGGGGGCTCGGATACGCAGTATTTT.

This clone was observed a few times. This chain connects TRBV4-3 to TRBJ2-3; D remains unclear. Germline-derived CDR1 and CDR2 are LGHNA and YSLEER. The length of the CDR3 is 14 residues. Trimming shortened V by 0 bases and J by 6 bases, and 10 bases separated the two germline ends. The CDR3: CASSQEEALDTQYF. Written as DNA, the CDR3 is TGCGCCAGCAGCCAAGAAGAGGCACTGGATACGCAGTATTTT.

On this clone itself: Germline and junction disagree at one end, which may indicate a read error. J is TRBJ1-1 and V is TRBV6-1; a possible D gene is TRBD1 (5 bases). From germline, CDR1 is MNHNS and CDR2 SASEGT. The CDR3 spans 15 residues. The CDR3 nucleotides read TGTGCCAGCAGTGAAATTCAGGGAAAGGGGACTGAAACTTTCTTT. Its protein product is CASSEIQGKGTETFF.

This chain's CDR3 is CASNRYTSNQPQHF. The CDR3 DNA sequence: TGTGCCAGCAACCGTTACACTAGCAATCAGCCCCAGCATTTT. The rearrangement joins TRBV2 to TRBJ1-5; no reliable D call. In germline, CDR1 is SNHLY, CDR2 FYNNEI. This CDR3 has 14 residues. Trimming removed 7 bases at V and 0 bases at J, with 10 bases between.

Written as DNA, the CDR3 is TGTGCCAGCAGCCAAGAGTGGGGGAGGGTCTACGAGCAGTACTTC. This encodes CASSQEWGRVYEQYF. This rearrangement joins TRBV4-2 to TRBJ2-7, with 7 bases lining up with TRBD2. The V gene end was trimmed by 0 bases and the J gene end by 3 bases; junction bases not matched to a gene: 5. The CDR3 loop spans 15 amino acids. Germline loops: CDR1 LGHNA, CDR2 YNFKEQ.

This clone was seen a handful of times. The V call is TRBV7-8, the J call TRBJ1-5; D ambiguous. The CDR3 length is 12 residues. The V end lost 5 bases, the J end lost 3 bases, and 5 bases lay between the germline ends. Germline V lookup: CDR1 SGHVS, CDR2 FQNEAQ. The CDR3 loop is CASSPSNQPQHF. CDR3 sequence (DNA): TGTGCCAGCAGCCCCTCCAATCAGCCCCAGCATTTT.

The chain's CDR3 is CASSRRDRGEKLFF. CDR3 sequence (DNA): TGTGCCAGCAGCCGCCGGGACAGGGGTGAAAAACTGTTTTTT. The V call is TRBV5-6, the J call TRBJ1-4; 10 positions match TRBD1. The CDR3 consists of 14 residues. The V segment lost 4 bases and the J segment 7 bases; nucleotides outside the gene matches: 4. Per germline, CDR1 SGHDT and CDR2 YYEEEE.

The chain carries TRBV9 and TRBJ1-1, with D perhaps matching TRBD1 (6 bases). Germline V lookup: CDR1 SGDLS, CDR2 YYNGEE. The CDR3 spans 13 residues. V lost 3 bases and J lost 8, with 14 bases in between. CDR3 sequence reads: CASSGTGPPEAFF. Written as DNA, the CDR3 is TGTGCCAGCAGCGGTACAGGGCCACCCGAAGCTTTCTTT.

V usage is TRBV5-1 and J usage is TRBJ2-5, with 12 bases lining up with TRBD2. CDR3 size: 16 residues. The V gene end was trimmed by 8 bases and the J gene end by 5 bases; junction bases not matched to a gene: 13. CDR1 is SGHRS and CDR2 is YFSETQ in the germline V gene. The CDR3 DNA is TGCGCCAGTACCCGGACTAGCGGGGAAGGAGAGGAGACCCAGTACTTC. Protein: CASTRTSGEGEETQYF.

The CDR3 region is CASTNPGVSMNTEAFF. The CDR3 DNA is TGTGCCAGCACCAACCCGGGGGTTTCTATGAACACTGAAGCTTTCTTT. V and J are TRBV28 and TRBJ1-1, with D possibly being TRBD1 (5 bases). V lost 7 bases to trimming and J lost 0 bases, with 18 bases between them. The CDR3 is 16 amino acids. Germline V gene sequence: CDR1 MDHEN, CDR2 SYDVKM. Filled out from reference TRBV28 and TRBJ1-1, the complete variable domain reads DVKVTQSSRYLVKRTGEKVFLECVQDMDHENMFWYRQDPGLGLRLIYFSYDVKMKEKGDIPEGYSVSREKKERFSLILESASTNQTSMYLCASTNPGVSMNTEAFFGQGTRLTVV.

CDR3 region: CASSGNREGHGANEKLFF. The CDR3 nucleotides read TGTGCCAGCAGTGGTAACAGGGAGGGACACGGGGCTAATGAAAAACTGTTTTTT. This chain connects TRBV25-1 to TRBJ1-4; maybe TRBD1 (6 bases). The length of the CDR3 is 18 residues. Trimming shortened V by 4 bases and J by 3 bases, and 21 bases separated the two germline ends. Germline V lookup: CDR1 MGHDK, CDR2 SYGVNS.

The chain has TRBV7-2 and TRBJ1-2; TRBD1 matches at 8 bases. The CDR3 has 14 amino acids. Per the germline V gene, CDR1 is SGHTA and CDR2 is FQGNSA. The trim removed 5 bases at V and 4 bases at J, leaving 6 bases unmatched. DNA for the CDR3: TGTGCCAGCAGCCCGGACAGGGCGGCCTATGGCTACACCTTC. This translates into CASSPDRAAYGYTF.

This clone appeared a single time. The gene calls are TRBV5-6 and TRBJ1-2; tentative D call: TRBD1 (6 bases). This CDR3 contains 14 residues. Germline V gene lookup returns CDR1 SGHDT and CDR2 YYEEEE. Trimming removed 0 bases from V and 5 bases from J, with 11 bases in between. CDR3 in amino acids: CASSLGLTGYGYTF. The CDR3 nucleotides are TGTGCCAGCAGCTTGGGACTTACAGGGTATGGCTACACCTTC.

Concerning this clone: Distinct nucleotide sequences in the sample also encode this CDR3. The genes are TRBV28 and TRBJ2-7, with TRBD2 matching over 13 bases. V was pared by 6 bases and J by 1 base, with 3 bases of the junction left unmatched. CDR3 length equals 15 residues. Germline V gene lookup returns CDR1 MDHEN and CDR2 SYDVKM. CDR3: CASSPTSGGSYEQYF. In DNA form, the CDR3 reads TGTGCCAGCAGCCCGACTAGCGGGGGGTCCTACGAGCAGTACTTC.

This clone was seen a handful of times. The chain employs TRBV5-4 and TRBJ2-7, with 8 bases matching TRBD1. CDR1 is SGHNT and CDR2 is YYREEE in the germline V gene (reference sequence). V dropped 3 bases and J dropped 2; count of bases not matched to a gene: 4. The CDR3 has 14 amino acids. In DNA form, the CDR3 reads TGTGCCAGCAGCTCCGGGACAGGACCCTACGAGCAGTACTTC. The encoded protein is CASSSGTGPYEQYF.

This clone has more than one count but fewer than ten. V gene TRBV7-2 combines with J gene TRBJ1-2, with 9 bases fitting TRBD1. The CDR3 has 15 residues. CDR1 and CDR2 (germline): SGHTA, FQGNSA. The junction had 8 bases not matched to a gene; V was cut back by 7 bases and J by 2 bases. In DNA, the CDR3 is TGTGCCAGCACCCAACAGGGGGCGGGGAACTATGGCTACACCTTC. It encodes CASTQQGAGNYGYTF.

Comments on this clone: The junction departs from the called germline gene at one end, perhaps through a read error. V and J are TRBV29-1 and TRBJ2-7, with D maybe TRBD2 (6 bases). Germline V lookup: CDR1 SQVTM, CDR2 ANQGSEA. The CDR3 spans 11 residues. In nucleotides, the CDR3 is TGCAGCGTTGCATCCGGGGGAAAAGGGTTATTC. Its protein product is CSVASGGKGLF.

This clone was observed a handful of times. The chain uses TRBV6-1 and TRBJ2-7, with a possible D match to TRBD1 (6 bases). The germline CDR1 and CDR2 sequences are MNHNS and SASEGT. V was cut by 6 bases and J by 9 bases, with 15 bases left in between. This CDR3 is 12 amino acids long. This CDR3 reads CASRRDMGVQYF. The CDR3 DNA reads TGTGCCAGCAGGAGGGACATGGGGGTGCAGTACTTC.

This clone was found once. This chain links TRBV29-1 with TRBJ2-7; TRBD2 is a possible D gene (6 bases). The CDR3 loop spans 12 amino acids. From germline, CDR1 is SQVTM and CDR2 ANQGSEA. V lost 7 bases, J lost 2 bases, and 12 bases lay in between. DNA for the CDR3: TGCAGCGGGCGGGACGGTACCTACGAGCAGTACTTC. Translated: CSGRDGTYEQYF.